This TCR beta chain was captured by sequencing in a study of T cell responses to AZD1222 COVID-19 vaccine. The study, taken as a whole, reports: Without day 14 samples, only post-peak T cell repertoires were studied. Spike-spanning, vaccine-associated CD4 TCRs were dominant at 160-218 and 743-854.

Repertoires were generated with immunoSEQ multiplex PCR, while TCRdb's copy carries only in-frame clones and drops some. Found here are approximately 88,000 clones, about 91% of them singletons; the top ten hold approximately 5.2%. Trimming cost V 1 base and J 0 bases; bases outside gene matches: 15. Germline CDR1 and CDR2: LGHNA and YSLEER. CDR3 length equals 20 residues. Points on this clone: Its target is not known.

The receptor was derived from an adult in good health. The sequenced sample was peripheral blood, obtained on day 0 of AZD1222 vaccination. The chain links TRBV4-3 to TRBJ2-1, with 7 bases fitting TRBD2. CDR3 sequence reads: CASSQVGGLYEPSSYNEQFF. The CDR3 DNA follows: TGCGCCAGCAGCCAAGTTGGGGGACTATACGAACCGAGCTCCTACAATGAGCAGTTCTTC.